A selection of T cell receptor beta chains follows, all from one sample in a study of blood T cell repertoires in COVID-19. Data came from immunoSEQ multiplex PCR; TCRdb stores just in-frame clones and leaves some out. The sample lists 200,000 or so clones, roughly 90% occurring once. Specimen: peripheral blood. These receptor sequences come from a man between 50 and 59 years old with COVID-19, enrolled during active disease. The conserved cysteine and the conserved F or W are not part of the CDR3 here.

>TRBV27
ASSLSGRADTQY
>TRBV10-3
AISGLAGGPYEQY
>TRBV19
ASKPPGLAGDYNEQF
>TRBV12-3/TRBV12-4
ASSLTGDEQF
>TRBV6-5
ASRGTAEYEQY
>TRBV2
ASSESFVGSEKLF
>TRBV5-8
ASSPGPGLGGFAGELF
>TRBV28
ASSQADRGGYT
>TRBV6-6
ASSYSGQRNTEAF
>TRBV28
ASSLGGSYTYNEQF
>TRBV2
ASSEGGTSLHEQY
>TRBV9
ASSVLAASTDTQY
>TRBV4-2
ASSQGASGDNEQF
>TRBV9
ASSELTSIHEQF
>TRBV9
ASSVTSGSPSYNEQF
>TRBV28
ASRLHDSNQPQH
>TRBV18
ASSPRLGTSGSSYEQY
>TRBV3-1/TRBV3-2
ASTRGSSGRGETQY
>TRBV7-9
ASSLPSGGTKTQY
>TRBV11-2
ASSRTEREGQF
>TRBV9
ASSAGPGGEKLF
>TRBV19
ASSSGRFEQY
>TRBV28
ASSLSGTGGRWRYEQY
>TRBV6-2/TRBV6-3
ASSYSMAGDRTDTQY
>TRBV29-1
SVDNGGLAGGTGELF
>TRBV4-3
ASSQGRTSGGRTDTQY
>TRBV5-1
ASSPLGTQITNTGELF
>TRBV25-1
ASSVRLQGYNEQF
>TRBV5-1
ASSLLGGGISSYEQY
>TRBV3-1/TRBV3-2
ASSLHGQGGPEAF
>TRBV28
ASRSGTGNSPLH
>TRBV15
ATRKQGDSPLH
>TRBV19
ASKVGLAGEGQEQF
>TRBV28
ASRRGGDTSNTEAF
>TRBV9
ASSPRGDRGSRGFRYNEQF
>TRBV19
ASRLPRDRGATNEKLF
>TRBV27
ASAPAGYRTSYT
>TRBV11-2
ASSQTGNTGELF
>TRBV6-5
ASSRTGGVGQPQH
>TRBV4-1
ASSRTDYNQPQH
>TRBV7-2
ASSLAAGGSYNEQF
>TRBV5-6
ASSWAVAGDQETQY
>TRBV4-3
ASSQVRGAGEAF
>TRBV5-5
ASSRQGADTQY
>TRBV19
ASREGASATTDTQY
>TRBV6-5
ASSYYRGSNTGELF
>TRBV9
ASSVEGATTYEQY
>TRBV5-1
ASSFLQVDNTGELF
>TRBV10-3
AIRDINQPQH
>TRBV5-6
ASSLREPTSPLH
>TRBV4-1
ASSQDADNNQPQH
>TRBV11-2
ASSLSIGQSYEQY
>TRBV15
ATSRDRGATYEQY
>TRBV5-1
ASTLDRDTEAF
>TRBV28
ASSRPQRIRGETQY
>TRBV19
ASSPTGTTYEQY
>TRBV15
ATSRLAGDLYEQY
>TRBV18
ASSPLSAGQGDGYT
>TRBV7-6
ASSLGSGGYQETQY